This T cell receptor beta chain is drawn from a study of T-cell memory formation after mild COVID-19. Study-wide background: TCR clusters were mostly donor specific.

From the 5' RACE reads, TCRdb called clonotypes with MiXCR, one entry per CDR3 protein. The table shows about 140,000 distinct CDR3 sequences, with approximately 5.7% occurring only once. The CDR3 extends over 14 amino acids. In germline, CDR1 is SEHNR, CDR2 FQNEAQ (reference sequence). Trimming cost V 5 bases and J 4 bases; bases outside gene matches: 2. This clonotype was recorded at least ten times. The sequence was obtained from an adult woman who had mild COVID-19 (a few samples of this study predate the infection). Cell type and time point are not known. Sequenced: PBMCs or a T cell subset sorted from them (not recorded which). The rearrangement joins TRBV7-9 to TRBJ1-4; TRBD1 agrees at 9 bases. DNA of the CDR3: TGTGCCAGCAGCCGGGGACAGGGTAATGAAAAACTGTTTTTT. Protein: CASSRGQGNEKLFF.